This T cell receptor (beta chain) was sequenced during a study of T cells after yellow fever vaccination. Study-wide results and limits: Contaminants from the bulk population, in the form of abundant clonotypes, could be found in FACS-sorted repertoires. The secondary T-cell response peaked on day 5, not day 15, but was weaker.

This clonotype appeared many times. A single record per CDR3 protein comes from TCRdb applying MiXCR to the 5' RACE reads. The sample carries about 13,000 distinct CDR3 sequences, 4.5% to 6% recorded once. Here the sequenced sample was PBMCs, either bulk or a sorted T-cell subset (CD4+, CD8+, memory, or dextramer-sorted; not recorded which), taken 45 days after the yellow fever booster vaccination. This sequence originates from a man aged 30 to 39 who received the YFV17D yellow fever vaccine.

The CDR3 sequence: CSARWGGQRKNQPQHF. DNA of the CDR3: TGCAGTGCTAGATGGGGGGGGCAGAGAAAAAATCAGCCCCAGCATTTT. V and J are TRBV20-1 and TRBJ1-5, with TRBD1 as a possible D gene (6 bases). The CDR3 covers 16 residues. Germline V gene sequence: CDR1 DFQATT, CDR2 SNEGSKA (reference sequence). The germline V and J ends were trimmed by 2 bases and 4 bases, with 18 bases remaining between them.